This T cell receptor beta chain was captured by sequencing in a study of blood T cell repertoires in COVID-19. TCRdb's table, derived via immunoSEQ multiplex PCR, lists solely in-frame clones and lacks some. The sample records around 150,000 clones, 76% being singletons. This clone was counted a single time. This CDR3 is built from 14 residues. Germline V gene lookup returns CDR1 MDHEN and CDR2 SYDVKM. This receptor was obtained from a man aged 55 to 70 with acute or convalescent COVID-19. Sequencing input: peripheral blood. This sequence joins TRBV28 and TRBJ1-2; D possibly corresponds to TRBD1 (6 bases). The CDR3 coding sequence is TGTGCAACCAAACAGGGCGGCGCTAACTATGGCTACACCTTC. As protein: CATKQGGANYGYTF.